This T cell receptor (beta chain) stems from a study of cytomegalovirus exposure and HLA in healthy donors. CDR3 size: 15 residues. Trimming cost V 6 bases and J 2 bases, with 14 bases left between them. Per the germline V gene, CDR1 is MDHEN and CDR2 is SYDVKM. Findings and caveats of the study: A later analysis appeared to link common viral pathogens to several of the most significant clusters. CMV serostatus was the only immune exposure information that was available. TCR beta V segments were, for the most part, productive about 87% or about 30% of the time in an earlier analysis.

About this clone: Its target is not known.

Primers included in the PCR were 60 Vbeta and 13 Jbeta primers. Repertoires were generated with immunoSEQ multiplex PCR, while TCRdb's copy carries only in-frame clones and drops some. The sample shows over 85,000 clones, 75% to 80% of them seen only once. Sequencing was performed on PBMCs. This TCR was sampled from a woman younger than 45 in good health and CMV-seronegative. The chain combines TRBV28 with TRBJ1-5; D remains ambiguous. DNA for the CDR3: TGTGCCAGCAGCGCCTCGAGCGTGGGCAATCAGCCCCAGCATTTT. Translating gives CASSASSVGNQPQHF.